This T cell receptor (beta chain) was captured in a study of beta chain features in type 1 diabetes. Expressed TCRB transcripts were sequenced, since all the RNA that had been isolated was reverse transcribed. The protocol was immunoSEQ multiplex PCR, while the TCRdb copy is restricted to in-frame clones and leaves out a portion. Of fewer than 200,000 clones listed, around 8% are singletons. In the case of this clone: What it binds is not known.

Overall study findings and caveats: Diminished insertions and augmented deletions at VDJ junctions characterized type 1 diabetes patients.

This CDR3 comprises 12 residues. Germline CDR1 SGDLS, CDR2 YYNGEE. V was clipped by 4 bases and J by 8 bases, with 12 bases between them. Central memory, naive, regulatory and stem cell-like memory CD4+ cells were sorted by CD45RO/CCR7/CD25/CD127/CD95/CD27. This receptor was obtained from a man younger than 35 in good health. The chain links TRBV9 to TRBJ1-2; a possible D gene is TRBD1 (6 bases). Sequenced material: central memory CD4+ T cells from blood. The CDR3: CASSLQGSGYTF. In DNA form, the CDR3 reads TGTGCCAGCAGCCTACAGGGTAGCGGCTACACCTTC.